Included here is one T cell receptor (beta chain) sequence, with context. Its recognized antigen is unknown. No base quality values were provided; no much bigger clone lies one nucleotide off. This sample also contains other DNA sequences that code for the same CDR3. The data were obtained in a study of Ad26.COV2.S vaccination and SARS-CoV-2 variants (dated by TCRdb to the early 2020s). Notes on the research overall: Vaccine-arm donors were drawn from COV1001, a multicentre, randomized, double-blind, placebo-controlled phase I-IIa trial of Ad26.COV2.S in healthy adults. Participants in the trial were split at random into five groups of five each, receiving low-dose or high-dose Ad26.COV2.S once or twice, or else placebo on both occasions. TCRbeta repertoire sequencing served as the tool for gauging how specific and how broad the SARS-CoV-2-reactive T cell receptors were following Ad26.COV2.S vaccination. Investigators remained blinded to trial group allocation during experiments and outcome assessment. Ad26.COV2.S was administered intramuscularly at a dose of 5x10^10 or 1x10^11 viral particles, either as one shot or as two shots given 56 days apart. The TCR-sequenced set comprised about 32 samples: around 20 Ad26.COV2.S vaccine recipients, 5 placebo recipients and 8 SARS-CoV-2 convalescent individuals. Study-wide findings and limitations: The study lacked the statistical power to compare responses across vaccine doses or regimens. Compared with placebo recipients, Ad26.COV2.S recipients showed higher spike-specific TCR breadth (P = 0.0014). The authors noted that the TCR breadth and depth analyses may have underestimated total T cell responses. Comparable non-spike TCR breadth was observed between vaccine and placebo recipients, consistent with only spike being contained in the vaccine. After vaccination, substantial breadth of spike-specific CD8+ and CD4+ T cell responses was reported.

The sample's treatment or condition label, decoded: some 20 received Ad26.COV2.S at low or high dose, single or two shots; 5 received placebo; per-sample allocation not given. Repertoires of vaccine and placebo recipients were sequenced from samples collected on day 63 after the first injection. Between 29 July and 7 August 2020, Cohort 1b enrolled about 27 adults aged 18-55 years at one site in Boston, USA. Ad26.COV2.S was a replication-incompetent adenovirus type 26 vector that expressed a prefusion-stabilized SARS-CoV-2 spike protein derived from the original Wuhan strain. The immunoSEQ Assay was the method used to sequence TCRbeta CDR3 regions. After extraction, genomic DNA underwent amplification by bias-controlled multiplex PCR, followed by high-throughput sequencing. The authors' analysis ran thus. Collapsing and filtering of sequences were performed to quantify the absolute abundance of each unique TCRbeta CDR3 region. Usable DNA was measured by amplifying reference genes present in all nucleated cells, and TCRbeta template counts were normalized to that usable DNA to estimate T cell fraction. Repertoire TCRs were annotated as SARS-CoV-2-specific when V gene, CDR3 amino acid sequence and J gene were exactly matched to a known reactive TCR set. The reference SARS-CoV-2 TCR set came from MIRA and was filtered for enrichment in COVID-19-positive ImmuneCODE repertoires, removing public or cross-reactive TCRs. Using the MIRA antigens, annotated TCRs were further analysed by specific ORF or by position within an ORF. Depth was the summed frequency of annotated unique rearrangements, while breadth was defined as annotated unique rearrangements over total unique productive rearrangements. Two-sided Wilcoxon rank-sum tests were used to compare TCR breadth between groups. Sourced from immuneACCESS, this table was stored by TCRdb with only in-frame sequences that have V and J called. A share of the clones is absent; for the studies checked, an unresolved V gene accounts for under half, and the remainder has no known explanation. Clone size and V and J calls were adopted from that table, with D and trimming inferred from the DNA. This sample is represented by hundreds of thousands of clones; 70% to 90% of them were singletons. The ten largest make up 1.5% of the sample.

This TCR was recovered from a person between 18 and 60 years old who received the Ad26.COV2.S COVID-19 vaccine or a placebo. The material was peripheral blood, obtained in a trial of Ad26.COV2.S vaccine versus placebo.

The nucleotide sequence reads as follows: TGTGCCAGCAGCTTGGTAGCGGGAAGCTCCTACGAGCAGTACTTC. Translation gives CASSLVAGSSYEQYF. The rearranged segments are TRBV5-6 and TRBJ2-7, with 8 central nucleotides matching TRBD2. Reading the germline V gene gives CDR1 SGHDT and CDR2 YYEEEE. Trimming accounts for 0 bases at V and 0 bases at J, while the number of junction bases matched to no gene is 2. The CDR3 numbers 15 residues from cysteine through phenylalanine. Only the CDR3 DNA stays, 45 bases, in frame from base 1.